What follows describes a single TCR beta chain. These data originate in a study of blood T cell repertoires in COVID-19. The overall study: From T cells, B-cell-depleted T cells, or PBMCs came the material, which was cDNA or gDNA.

Under the authors' procedure: Reference gene primer amplification yielded estimated nucleated cell counts. Clones were read by immunoSEQ multiplex PCR, and TCRdb kept only the in-frame ones, dropping some. V, J and clone size are those of that table, while D and trimming were read from the DNA. The sample lists under 100,000 clones, roughly 84% occurring once. While infection was still active, Seattle patients were enrolled and then followed longitudinally. Germline trimming cut 4 bases from V and 3 bases from J; bases unmatched to any gene: 3. Germline V lookup: CDR1 LNHDA, CDR2 SQIVND (reference sequence). The CDR3 sequence is 13 residues long.

The sequence came from an elderly woman with COVID-19, enrolled during active disease. This chain joins TRBV19 and TRBJ2-7, with 7 bases identical to TRBD1. The sequencing sample was made of peripheral blood. The DNA for the CDR3 is TGTGCCAGTAGTAGGGACAGCTTCTACGAGCAGTACTTC. Translated, it gives CASSRDSFYEQYF.